This TCR beta chain derives from a study of human T cells and chemical hapten exposure. The CDR3 is 16 amino acids. V was shortened by 3 bases and J by 5 bases, with 20 bases between the two germline ends. Germline V lookup: CDR1 SGDLS, CDR2 YYNGEE. Single cDNA molecules in the library carried unique molecular identifiers attached during preparation. TCRdb passed the RACE reads through MiXCR, listing each CDR3 protein once. In the table there are about 82,000 distinct CDR3 sequences, 6.6% of which are singletons. Time point denoted: patch test 2, 6 weeks after DPC sensitization. The treatment here: therapeutic diphenylcyclopropenone sensitization with weekly scalp DPC.

The sample here was whole blood, taken in connection with sensitization to the hapten diphenylcyclopropenone (DPC). The source is a woman aged 30 to 39 with alopecia areata. Some clones in this sample may be carry-over from other donors' samples. This sequence joins TRBV9 and TRBJ1-2; D is possibly TRBD1 (6 bases). CDR3 amino acids: CASSAQDSRTLYGYTF. The CDR3, as DNA: TGTGCCAGCAGCGCCCAGGACAGTAGGACGTTATATGGCTACACCTTC.